This entry features one T cell receptor beta chain sequence. The germline V gene encodes CDR1 KGHDR and CDR2 SFDVKD. V was pared by 4 bases and J by 5 bases, with 13 bases between. The CDR3 has 15 amino acids. The source of the sample is a study of blood T cell repertoires in COVID-19. The wider study: There were acute and convalescent COVID-19 samples, and they came from the United States, Italy and Spain. Nucleic acid was either cDNA or gDNA, and it came from T cells, B-cell-depleted T cells, or PBMCs.

In the original analysis: Amplification of reference gene primers was used by the study to estimate nucleated cell counts. The repertoire was sequenced with immunoSEQ multiplex PCR; TCRdb's copy has only in-frame clones and lacks some. The DNA was the basis for D and trimming; V, J and clone size are from that table. The repertoire holds approximately 250,000 clones, around four fifths seen once, with approximately 4% in the top ten. This sequence joins TRBV24-1 and TRBJ2-2; the D gene is possibly TRBD2 (5 bases). The TCR sequence derives from a man aged 60 to 75 with acute or convalescent COVID-19. Sequencing was done on a sample of peripheral blood. The CDR3 DNA sequence: TGTGCCACCAGTGACGCTGATCCGGGGACCGGGGAGCTGTTTTTT. Translated, it gives CATSDADPGTGELFF.